Listed below are T cell receptor beta chains from one sample, sequenced in a study of T cell changes during pregnancy in multiple sclerosis. Here immunoSEQ multiplex PCR was the method, and the copy in TCRdb shows in-frame clones only, minus some. Altogether about 55,000 clones are present, 85% to 90% being singletons, with the ten largest covering 0.5% to 0.6%. The sample here was CD4+ T cells from peripheral blood mononuclear cells, taken in the first trimester of pregnancy. These receptors were taken from a female donor with multiple sclerosis, enrolled in a pregnancy study. Each CDR3 is given with its conserved first and last residue.

J | V | CDR3
TRBJ1-3 | TRBV5-1 | CASSLAQGGRNTIYF
TRBJ2-1 | TRBV5-1 | CASSLRLAGYNEQFF
TRBJ1-2 | TRBV29-1 | CRGGRIYGYTF
TRBJ2-5 | TRBV19 | CASSVRGVGETQYF
TRBJ2-7 | TRBV28 | CASSLTRVSYEQYF
TRBJ2-2 | TRBV2 | CASSVPSGGNTGELFF
TRBJ1-1 | TRBV27 | CASSPSDRDTEAFF
TRBJ1-4 | TRBV18 | CASSPKGQPNEKLFF
TRBJ1-5 | TRBV25-1 | CASSPGFQPQHF
TRBJ1-1 | TRBV2 | CASSDVGRVNTEAFF
TRBJ1-2 | TRBV28 | CASTQLNYGYTF
TRBJ2-7 | TRBV5-4 | CASSRGTDGREQYF
TRBJ1-1 | TRBV11-2 | CASSSAEGWDRGLNTEAFF
TRBJ1-1 | TRBV5-1 | CASSLHMNTEAFF
TRBJ2-4 | TRBV5-1 | CASSSQPGQGQYF
TRBJ1-2 | TRBV5-1 | CASKGELGSTNYGYTF
TRBJ2-3 | TRBV5-4 | CASSLARGEDTQYF
TRBJ2-7 | TRBV6-5 | CASTAGSSYEQYF
TRBJ1-6 | TRBV5-1 | CASSLEGVSPLHF
TRBJ1-6 | TRBV6-6 | CASNTYRVSYNSPLHF
TRBJ1-3 | TRBV2 | CASRRQILSGNTIYF
TRBJ1-6 | TRBV19 | CASSQIGQYNSPLHF
TRBJ2-3 | TRBV11-2 | CASSLIAGLDTQYF
TRBJ2-5 | TRBV7-2 | CASSQGLWETQYF
TRBJ2-1 | TRBV29-1 | CSVAQVGGEQFF
TRBJ2-5 | TRBV11-3 | CASSRTILETQYF
TRBJ2-7 | TRBV5-1 | CASSSSGGYEQYF
TRBJ1-5 | TRBV5-1 | CASSLGPTGVVGQPQHF
TRBJ1-4 | TRBV25-1 | CASSETGRSEKLFF
TRBJ1-3 | TRBV6-1 | CASSLTPGSGNTIYF
TRBJ2-7 | TRBV7-2 | CASSQGGYEQYF
TRBJ2-2 | TRBV4-2 | CASSQELRRDGELFF
TRBJ1-1 | TRBV5-1 | CASSLGQGRGNTEAFF
TRBJ1-6 | TRBV11-2 | CASSFTPGQRNSPLHF
TRBJ1-3 | TRBV4-1 | CASSQEGHGSGNTIYF
TRBJ2-7 | TRBV5-1 | CASSLRQGLYEQYF
TRBJ2-3 | TRBV28 | CASSLRLAGTDTQYF
TRBJ2-1 | TRBV10-3 | CAIKAGGPVEQFF
TRBJ2-5 | TRBV6-1 | CASRGPFQETQYF
TRBJ2-5 | TRBV5-6 | CASSFSLAETQYF
TRBJ2-1 | TRBV18 | CASSPGLAGTTFYNEQFF
TRBJ2-3 | TRBV6-4 | CASSDGGAADTQYF
TRBJ2-2 | TRBV7-8 | CASSLVGQGNTGELFF
TRBJ1-3 | TRBV7-9 | CASSHRDRGGNTIYF
TRBJ2-2 | TRBV28 | CASVRGTGELFF
TRBJ2-5 | TRBV30 | CAWSDQGGRETQYF
TRBJ1-1 | TRBV5-6 | CASSFYAGTEAFF
TRBJ2-7 | TRBV27 | CASSLLPGINYEQYF
TRBJ2-1 | TRBV6-4 | CASSDPAGGIHNEQFF